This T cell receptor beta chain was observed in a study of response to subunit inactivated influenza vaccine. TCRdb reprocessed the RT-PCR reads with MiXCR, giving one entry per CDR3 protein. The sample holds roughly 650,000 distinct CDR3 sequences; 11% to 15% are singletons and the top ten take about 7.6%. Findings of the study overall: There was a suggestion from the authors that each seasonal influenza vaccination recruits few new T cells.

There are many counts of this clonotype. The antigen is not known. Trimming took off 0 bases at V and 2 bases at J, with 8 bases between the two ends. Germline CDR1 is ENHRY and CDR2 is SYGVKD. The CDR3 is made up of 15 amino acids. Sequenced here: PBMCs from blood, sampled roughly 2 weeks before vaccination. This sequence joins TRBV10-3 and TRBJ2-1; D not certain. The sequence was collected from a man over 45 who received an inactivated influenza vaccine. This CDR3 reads CAISESSITYNEQFF. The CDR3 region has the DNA TGTGCCATCAGTGAGTCTAGTATTACCTACAATGAGCAGTTCTTC.